The clone carrying this TCR beta chain was observed a handful of times. Its cognate antigen is unknown. The sequenced template was RNA, covering the TCR beta CDR3 region. HTBI primers served in a first-round RT-PCR, which a second-round multiplex PCR followed. TCRdb processed the multiplex PCR reads anew with MiXCR; each CDR3 protein has one entry. The table has 450,000 or so distinct CDR3 sequences, around 15% seen once; the top ten hold approximately 9.8%. Ophthalmopathy-affected donors exhibited moderate-to-severe activity, CAS ≥3, NOSPECS ≥4, and duration under 3 months. Around 10 ml of fresh blood yielded the PBMCs by density gradient. The germline V gene encodes CDR1 LGHDT and CDR2 YNNKEL (reference sequence). The CDR3 runs to 14 residues. Trimming left V 4 bases short and J 5 bases short, with 14 bases between. These data belong to a study of Graves' ophthalmopathy and Graves' hyperthyroidism. The study, taken as a whole, reports: In predicting ophthalmopathy progression, the model reached 70% to 71% sensitivity and 72% to 85% specificity.

The gene calls are TRBV3-1 and TRBJ2-5; D may match TRBD1 or TRBD2 (5 bases each). The origin of this receptor is a woman in her 30s with Graves' ophthalmopathy. Source material: blood. CDR3 residues: CASSPGRQPETQYF. For the CDR3, the DNA is TGTGCCAGCAGCCCGGGACGTCAGCCGGAGACCCAGTACTTC.